The source of this T cell receptor beta chain is a study of cytomegalovirus exposure and HLA in healthy donors. Overall study context: A prior study identified 120 million or so unique TCR beta sequences from about 179 million T cells. Samples from HLA-typed donors yielded approximately 80 million unique TCRs in an early data release.

General study findings and limits: A few V segments could not be told apart, such as TRBV6-2 and TRBV6-3, and were left out.

This CDR3 spans 15 amino acids. Trimming took 2 bases from V and 9 from J, leaving 14 bases between them. The germline V gene encodes CDR1 SGHTA and CDR2 FQGNSA. Details on this clone: The antigen is not known.

PCR amplification relied on 60 Vbeta primers (plus 13 Jbeta primers). Assay: immunoSEQ multiplex PCR; the TCRdb copy retains only in-frame clones and omits some. Of about 160,000 clones detected, less than 90% appear once; the ten largest clones hold around 2%. This TCR derives from a man younger than 30 in good health and CMV-seronegative. V is TRBV7-2 and J is TRBJ1-6; TRBD1 is a possible D gene (6 bases). The material sequenced was PBMCs. CDR3 coding DNA: TGTGCCAGCAGCTTAAATGTGAGGGGGGGTTCACCCCTCCACTTT. This translates into CASSLNVRGGSPLHF. Full variable domain (outside the CDR3, taken from reference TRBV7-2 and TRBJ1-6): GAGVSQSPSNKVTEKGKDVELRCDPISGHTALYWYRQSLGQGLEFLIYFQGNSAPDKSGLPSDRFSAERTGGSVSTLTIQRTQQEDSAVYLCASSLNVRGGSPLHFGNGTRLTVT.